The table lists the clone carrying this TCR beta chain with a few counts. Its antigen is unknown. The germline V gene has CDR1 SGHRS and CDR2 YFSETQ. The CDR3 totals 13 residues. This entry belongs to a study of cytomegalovirus exposure and HLA in healthy donors. Study results and caveats: By a later analysis, the bulk of CMV-associated TCR beta chains appeared HLA-restricted. There were a few CMV-associated chains whose specificity for CMV antigens was confirmed in vitro. In a later analysis, across HLA loci, associated TCR counts were highest for DRB1, lowest for HLA-C. Indistinguishability led to the exclusion of some V segments, TRBV6-2 and TRBV6-3 included.

PCR used 60 Vbeta primers and 13 Jbeta primers. Profiling relied on immunoSEQ multiplex PCR, and the TCRdb table lists in-frame clones only, not all of them. The sample includes a few hundred thousand clones, roughly four fifths of them seen just once. V and J are TRBV5-1 and TRBJ2-5, with 7 bases that match TRBD1. The J call may not be correct, given that the DNA end is closer to TRBJ2-7. Material for sequencing was PBMCs. The clonotype comes from a girl aged 2-10 years in good health and CMV-seronegative. CDR3 protein: CASSLGGVYEQYF. In nucleotides, the CDR3 is TGCGCCAGCAGCTTAGGGGGCGTATACGAGCAGTACTTC.